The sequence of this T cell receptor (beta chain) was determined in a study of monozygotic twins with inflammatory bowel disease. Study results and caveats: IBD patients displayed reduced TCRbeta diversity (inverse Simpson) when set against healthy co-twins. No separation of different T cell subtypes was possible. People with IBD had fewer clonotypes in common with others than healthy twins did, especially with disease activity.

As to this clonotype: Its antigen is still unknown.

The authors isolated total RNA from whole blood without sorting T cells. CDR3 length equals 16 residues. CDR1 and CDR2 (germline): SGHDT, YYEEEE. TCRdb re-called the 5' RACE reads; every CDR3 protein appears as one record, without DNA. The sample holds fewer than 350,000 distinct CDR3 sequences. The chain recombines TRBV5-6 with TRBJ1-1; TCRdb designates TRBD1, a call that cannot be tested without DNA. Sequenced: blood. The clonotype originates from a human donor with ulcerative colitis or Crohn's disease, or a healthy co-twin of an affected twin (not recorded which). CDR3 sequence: CASSRGGGRLNTEAFF. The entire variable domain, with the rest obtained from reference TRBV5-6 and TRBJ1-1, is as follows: DAGVTQSPTHLIKTRGQQVTLRCSPKSGHDTVSWYQQALGQGPQFIFQYYEEEERQRGNFPDRFSGHQFPNYSSELNVNALLLGDSALYLCASSRGGGRLNTEAFFGQGTRLTVV.